Sequencing of this T cell receptor (beta chain) was carried out in a study of blood T cells in healthy people across ages. Turning to the study itself: There was about one barcoded beta molecule captured by template switching per two T cells.

Study-wide findings and caveats: PBMCs left unsorted prevented a conclusive naive versus antigen-experienced comparison. Age brought a roughly linear fall in TCR beta diversity measured per million T cells.

As concerns this clonotype: What it binds is not known.

The second PCR ran about 6 to 11 cycles with a sample-barcoded 5' primer and J-beta primers. TCRdb redid the calling of the 5' RACE reads with MiXCR, one entry per CDR3 protein. The table includes 750,000 to 950,000 distinct CDR3 sequences, roughly 53% detected once. The germline CDR1 and CDR2 sequences are SEHNR and FQNEAQ (reference sequence). CDR3 size: 15 residues. Trimming cost V 5 bases and J 0 bases, with 11 bases left between them. The chain carries TRBV7-9 and TRBJ2-1; D unclear. Sequencing was performed on blood. The sequence was obtained from a man at least 80 years old in good health. The CDR3 sequence: CASSRRLGSYNEQFF. The CDR3 region has the DNA TGTGCCAGCAGCCGCAGGTTGGGCTCCTACAATGAGCAGTTCTTC.